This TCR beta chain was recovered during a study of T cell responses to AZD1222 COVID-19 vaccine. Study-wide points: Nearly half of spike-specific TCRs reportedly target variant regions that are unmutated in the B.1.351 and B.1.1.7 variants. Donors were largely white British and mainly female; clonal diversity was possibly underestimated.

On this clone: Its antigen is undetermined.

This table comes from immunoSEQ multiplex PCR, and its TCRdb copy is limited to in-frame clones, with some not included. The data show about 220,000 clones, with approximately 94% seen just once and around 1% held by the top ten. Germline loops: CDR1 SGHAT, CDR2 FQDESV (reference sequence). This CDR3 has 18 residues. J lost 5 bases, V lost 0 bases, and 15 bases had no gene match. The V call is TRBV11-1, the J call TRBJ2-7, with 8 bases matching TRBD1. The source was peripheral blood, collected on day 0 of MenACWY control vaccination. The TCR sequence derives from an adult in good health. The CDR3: CASSLAITRDRFKDEQYF. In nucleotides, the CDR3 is TGTGCCAGCAGCTTAGCCATCACACGGGACAGGTTTAAGGACGAGCAGTACTTC. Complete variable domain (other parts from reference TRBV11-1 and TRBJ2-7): EAEVAQSPRYKITEKSQAVAFWCDPISGHATLYWYRQILGQGPELLVQFQDESVVDDSQLPKDRFSAERLKGVDSTLKIQPAELGDSAMYLCASSLAITRDRFKDEQYFGPGTRLTVT.